The text below deals with one T cell receptor beta chain. Its antigen is still unknown. Base-call qualities are not available, and no considerably larger clone is one nucleotide away. The sample belongs to a study of shared clonotypes between healthy human individuals (dated by TCRdb to between 2020 and 2021). Study-level background: Two women and three men aged 18 to 49 years were included in the cohort. To increase sequencing depth and limit assay-specific biases, TCR repertoire library preparation and sequencing were carried out by different laboratories using diverse techniques. Between about 0.9 and 10 billion PBMCs per donor were obtained by leukapheresis. For each donor, CD4 naive and CD4 memory were each run on three plates, CD8 naive on two plates, and CD8 memory on one plate. To estimate repertoire size and how much clonotypes are shared between individuals, the study performed deep sequencing of blood TCR repertoires from roughly five healthy adults.

Using the deep immunoSEQ assay, TCR CDR3 regions were amplified from genomic DNA by multiplex PCR. For each cell subset, the extracted genomic DNA was distributed evenly across all wells of several immunoSEQ 96-well plates, and each plate served as one replicate. For sorted subsets, around 0.2 ug genomic DNA, equal to tens of thousands of T cell genomes, was loaded into each replicate PCR. Purified libraries were measured with a Qubit 3.0 fluorometer, size-checked on a Bioanalyzer 2100, and measured again with the KAPA Library Quantification kit. Every immunoSEQ 96-well plate was sequenced on a dedicated single-read 150-cycle Illumina NextSeq 550 flow cell. In the paper's pipeline: Because only junctional sequences without quality scores were contained in the immunoSEQ output, filtering matching that applied to full-length reads could not be performed. To assign V/J genes and CDR3, sequences were annotated against IMGT germline references using PyIR, a Python wrapper for IgBLAST v1.9. Reads were filtered out if the reads had weak V/J assignments (E-value above 1e-6), no CDR3, stop codons, out-of-frame junctions, or ambiguous translated residues. V3J clonotypes were defined as sequences sharing an identical inferred V gene, J gene, and CDR3 amino acid sequence. Percentage overlap between repertoires was computed as shared unique clonotypes divided by the size of the smaller repertoire. Richness of each repertoire was evaluated using RTK rarefaction, the Chao1 estimator, and Recon v2.1 estimates of unobserved clonotypes. OLGA was used to compute generation probabilities for all TCRbeta clonotypes that the gDNA method yielded from a handful of donors. Here the immuneACCESS table is served through TCRdb, limited to in-frame sequences with V and J called. Missing clones are a known gap in these copies; in checked studies unresolved V genes cover under half, and the rest lacks a known reason. V and J calls and clone size are given by that table; D and trimming were obtained from the DNA. The sample records around 2.5 million clones, roughly 93% of which are singletons. Around 0.4% of the sample lies in the top ten.

Including cysteine and phenylalanine, the CDR3 has 16 amino acids. Only the CDR3 portion is preserved as DNA: 48 bases, with reading frame beginning at the first base. Trimming costs V 1 base and J 4 bases, and their ends lie 15 bases apart. CDR1 and CDR2, looked up from the germline V gene, are SGHRS and YFSETQ. Donors were healthy HIV-negative adults with no recently reported acute infections or vaccinations. Every donor was a Caucasian adult living in Nashville, Tennessee, USA. CD4+ T cells were enriched through magnetic negative selection, after which naive cells were positively selected on CD45RA and the remaining negative fraction served as the memory subset. After blood collection by leukapheresis, PBMCs were isolated using Ficoll-Histopaque density gradient centrifugation and then cryopreserved in the vapor phase of liquid nitrogen. Analytical flow cytometry was used to check the purity and quantity of every magnetically sorted T cell population. Each sorted fraction had its genomic DNA isolated and then quantified by UV absorbance on a Nanodrop 2000c.

Here is what the overall study found, with its caveats: Sampling was restricted to blood, and TCR repertoires in tissue are likely to differ from TCR repertoires in blood. Approximately 5% of naive CD4, approximately 3.7% of naive CD8, around 2.3% of memory CD4, and 0.4% of memory CD8 clonotypes were shared across a few donors. Even with the large sequencing depth, rarefaction of the sorted-subset datasets indicated that sequencing was incomplete. Compared with non-shared clonotypes, clonotypes shared by all four sorted-subset donors had higher generation probabilities. Larger estimated clonotype richness was generally found for naive subsets than for memory subsets. Pairwise subsampling led to the expectation that sequencing depth would affect the degree of clonotype sharing among donors. Because the study included only a small number of donors, the genetic and exposure-history diversity represented was limited.

This sequence was found in a man between 18 and 29 years old in good health. Some clones in this sample may be carry-over from other donors' samples. The material sequenced was naive CD4+ T cells from PBMCs. This specimen's cell subset or site label, interpreted: CD45RA+ positively selected. The V and J genes are TRBV5-1 and TRBJ2-1, and possibly TRBD1, on 6 matching bases. DNA sequence: TGCGCCAGCAGCTTGAGTCCGGGACACGTTTACAATGAGCAGTTCTTC. This encodes CASSLSPGHVYNEQFF.